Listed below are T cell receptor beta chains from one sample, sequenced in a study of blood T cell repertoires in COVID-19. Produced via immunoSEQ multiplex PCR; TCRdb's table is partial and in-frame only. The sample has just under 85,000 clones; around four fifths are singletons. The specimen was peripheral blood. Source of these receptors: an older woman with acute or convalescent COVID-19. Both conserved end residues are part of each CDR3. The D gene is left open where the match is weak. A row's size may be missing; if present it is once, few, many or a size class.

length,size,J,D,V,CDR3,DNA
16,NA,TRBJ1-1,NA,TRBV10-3,CAISESPTRGGSEAFF,TGTGCCATCAGTGAGTCACCTACGCGGGGTGGATCTGAAGCTTTCTTT
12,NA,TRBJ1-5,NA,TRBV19,CASKDYNQPQHF,TGTGCCAGTAAGGACTACAATCAGCCCCAGCATTTT
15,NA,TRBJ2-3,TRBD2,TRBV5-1,CASSLEGGQTDTQYF,TGCGCCAGCAGCTTGGAGGGAGGGCAGACAGATACGCAGTATTTT
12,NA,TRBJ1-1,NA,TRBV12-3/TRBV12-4,CASALSNTEAFF,TGTGCCAGCGCACTTTCTAACACTGAAGCTTTCTTT
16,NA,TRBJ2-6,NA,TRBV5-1,CASSLGGSSGANVLTF,TGCGCCAGCAGCTTGGGTGGCTCTTCTGGGGCCAACGTCCTGACTTTC
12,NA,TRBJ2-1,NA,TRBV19,CASSMGGDEQFF,TGTGCCAGTAGTATGGGGGGAGATGAGCAGTTCTTC
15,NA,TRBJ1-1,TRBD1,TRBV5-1,CASSSRLTGDTEAFF,TGCGCCAGCAGCTCCAGATTAACAGGGGACACTGAAGCTTTCTTT
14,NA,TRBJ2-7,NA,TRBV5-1,CASSLVDSSYEQYF,TGCGCCAGCAGCTTGGTGGACTCGTCCTACGAGCAGTACTTC
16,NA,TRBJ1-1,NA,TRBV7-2,CASSLEYGEGDTEAFF,TGTGCCAGCAGCTTAGAGTACGGGGAGGGGGACACTGAAGCTTTCTTT
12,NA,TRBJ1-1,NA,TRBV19,CASTLGGAKAFF,TGTGCCAGTACCCTCGGGGGGGCAAAAGCTTTCTTT
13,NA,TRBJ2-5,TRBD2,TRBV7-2,CASTAGGWETQYF,TGTGCCAGCACCGCGGGGGGGTGGGAGACCCAGTACTTC
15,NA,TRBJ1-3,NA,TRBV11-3,CASSFQDLTGNTIYF,TGTGCCAGCAGCTTCCAGGATCTAACTGGAAACACCATATATTTT
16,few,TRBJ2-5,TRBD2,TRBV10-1,CASALFTSGSEETQYF,TGCGCCAGCGCCCTGTTTACTAGCGGGAGTGAAGAGACCCAGTACTTC
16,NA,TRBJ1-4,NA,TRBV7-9,CASSSEIAGFNEKLFF,TGTGCCAGCAGCTCCGAGATCGCAGGCTTCAATGAAAAACTGTTTTTT
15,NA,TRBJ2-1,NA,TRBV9,CASSASGSSYNEQFF,TGTGCCAGCAGCGCCAGCGGTAGCTCCTACAATGAGCAGTTCTTC
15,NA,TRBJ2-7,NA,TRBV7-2,CASTLGAANNYEQYF,TGTGCCAGCACCCTGGGGGCGGCTAATAACTACGAGCAGTACTTC
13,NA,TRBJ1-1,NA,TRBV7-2,CASSSGMNTEAFF,TGTGCCAGCAGCTCAGGGATGAACACTGAAGCTTTCTTT
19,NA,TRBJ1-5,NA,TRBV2,CASSESSGRFVYSNQPQHF,TGTGCCAGCAGTGAATCGTCAGGGAGGTTTGTCTATAGCAATCAGCCCCAGCATTTT
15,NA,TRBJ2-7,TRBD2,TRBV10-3,CAIRGLALKLYEQYF,TGTGCCATCAGGGGACTAGCGCTAAAGCTCTACGAGCAGTACTTC
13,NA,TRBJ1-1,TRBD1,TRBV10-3,CATTDRDGTEAFF,TGTGCCACCACCGACAGGGATGGCACTGAAGCTTTCTTT
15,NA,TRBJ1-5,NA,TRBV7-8,CASSLEQGWLQPQHF,TGTGCCAGCAGCTTAGAACAGGGTTGGCTTCAGCCCCAGCATTTT
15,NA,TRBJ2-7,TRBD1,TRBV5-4,CASSFGTASSYEQYF,TGTGCCAGCAGCTTCGGGACAGCCTCTTCCTACGAGCAGTACTTC
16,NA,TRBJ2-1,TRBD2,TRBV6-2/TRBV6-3,CASSSPWRGERNEQFF,TGTGCCAGCAGTTCCCCCTGGCGGGGGGAAAGAAATGAGCAGTTCTTC
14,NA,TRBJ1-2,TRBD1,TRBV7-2,CASSGTGQNNGYTF,TGTGCCAGCAGCGGGACGGGACAGAACAATGGCTACACCTTC
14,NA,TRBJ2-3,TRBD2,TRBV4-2,CASKLAGDTDTQYF,TGTGCCAGCAAACTAGCGGGGGACACAGATACGCAGTATTTT
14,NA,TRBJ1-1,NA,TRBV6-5,CATSYNTANTEAFF,TGTGCCACCAGCTATAATACAGCGAACACTGAAGCTTTCTTT
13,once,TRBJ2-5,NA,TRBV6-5,CASTQPGLETQYF,TGTGCCAGCACCCAGCCCGGGTTGGAGACCCAGTACTTC
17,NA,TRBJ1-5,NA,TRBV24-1,CATSDPAQGTGNQPQHF,TGTGCCACCAGTGACCCCGCGCAGGGTACAGGCAATCAGCCCCAGCATTTT
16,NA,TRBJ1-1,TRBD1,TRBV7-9,CASSLLGGRPNTEAFF,TGTGCCAGCAGCTTATTAGGGGGCCGCCCGAACACTGAAGCTTTCTTT
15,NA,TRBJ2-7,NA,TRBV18,CASSPRGGSSYEQYF,TGTGCCAGCTCACCCCGCGGAGGGTCCTCCTACGAGCAGTACTTC
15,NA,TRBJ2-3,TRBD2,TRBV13,CASSPAGGTSDTQYF,TGTGCCAGCAGCCCAGCGGGGGGGACCTCAGATACGCAGTATTTT
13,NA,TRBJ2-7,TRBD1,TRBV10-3,CAIMGDSSYEQYF,TGTGCCATCATGGGGGACAGTTCCTACGAGCAGTACTTC
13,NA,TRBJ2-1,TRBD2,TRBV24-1,CATSEGTSGEQFF,TGTGCCACCAGTGAAGGGACTAGCGGAGAGCAGTTCTTC
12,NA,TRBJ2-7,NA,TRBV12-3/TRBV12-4,CASSLLAYEQYF,TGTGCCAGCAGTTTATTAGCGTACGAGCAGTACTTC
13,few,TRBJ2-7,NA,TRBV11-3,CASQPARGYEQYF,TGTGCCAGTCAGCCCGCCAGGGGCTACGAGCAGTACTTC
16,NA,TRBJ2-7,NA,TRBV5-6,CASSLVWSSESYEQYF,TGTGCCAGCAGCTTAGTTTGGTCTAGCGAGTCCTACGAGCAGTACTTC
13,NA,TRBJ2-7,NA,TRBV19,CASSAGLHYEQYF,TGTGCCAGTAGTGCGGGACTTCACTACGAGCAGTACTTC
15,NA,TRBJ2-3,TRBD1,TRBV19,CASRSGQVVTDTQYF,TGTGCCAGTAGAAGTGGACAGGTGGTAACAGATACGCAGTATTTT
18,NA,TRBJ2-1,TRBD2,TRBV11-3,CASSLGTSGEDYYNEQFF,TGTGCCAGCAGCTTAGGAACTAGCGGGGAGGATTACTACAATGAGCAGTTCTTC
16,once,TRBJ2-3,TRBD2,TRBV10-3,CAIRGTSGRATDTQYF,TGTGCCATCAGGGGGACTAGCGGGAGGGCAACAGATACGCAGTATTTT
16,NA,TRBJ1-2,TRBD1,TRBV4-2,CASSQTPGQGGYGYTF,TGTGCCAGCAGCCAGACTCCGGGACAGGGCGGCTATGGCTACACCTTC
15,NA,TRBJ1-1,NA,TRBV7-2,CASSLGRGAVTEAFF,TGTGCCAGCAGCTTAGGCCGGGGGGCGGTTACTGAAGCTTTCTTT
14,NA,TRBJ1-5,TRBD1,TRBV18,CASSQGQGDQPQHF,TGTGCCAGCTCACAAGGACAGGGCGATCAGCCCCAGCATTTT
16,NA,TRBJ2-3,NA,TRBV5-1,CASSLGQERTTQTQYF,TGCGCCAGCAGCTTGGGCCAGGAGCGGACCACACAGACGCAGTATTTT
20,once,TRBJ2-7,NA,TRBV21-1,CASSKDNGGSWAFGVYEQYF,TGTGCCAGCAGCAAAGACAACGGCGGGAGTTGGGCCTTTGGGGTCTACGAGCAGTACTTC
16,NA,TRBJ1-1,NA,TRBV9,CASSVGHRASNTEAFF,TGTGCCAGCAGCGTAGGACACAGGGCATCGAACACTGAAGCTTTCTTT
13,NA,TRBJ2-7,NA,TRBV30,CAWMYSHSYEQYF,TGTGCCTGGATGTACTCTCACTCCTACGAGCAGTACTTC
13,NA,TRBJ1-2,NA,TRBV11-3,CASRGGRNHGYTF,TGTGCCAGCCGTGGGGGCAGAAACCACGGCTACACCTTC
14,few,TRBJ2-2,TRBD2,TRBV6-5,CASRREEMVGELFF,TGTGCCAGCAGGCGGGAGGAAATGGTCGGGGAGCTGTTTTTT